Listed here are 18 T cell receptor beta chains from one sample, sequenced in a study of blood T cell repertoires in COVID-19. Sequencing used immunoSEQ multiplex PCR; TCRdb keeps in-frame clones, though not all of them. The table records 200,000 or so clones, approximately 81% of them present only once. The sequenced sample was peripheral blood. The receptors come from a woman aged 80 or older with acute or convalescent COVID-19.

Written as DNA, the CDR3 is TGTGCCAGCTCACCCCAGACGGGGTCGGACACCGGGGAGCTGTTTTTT. Its translation: CASSPQTGSDTGELFF. The V gene is TRBV18, the J gene TRBJ2-2; tentative D call: TRBD2 (5 bases). Germline V lookup: CDR1 KGHSH, CDR2 LQKENI. CDR3 length: 16 residues. Trimming removed 3 bases from V and 3 bases from J, with 14 bases in between.

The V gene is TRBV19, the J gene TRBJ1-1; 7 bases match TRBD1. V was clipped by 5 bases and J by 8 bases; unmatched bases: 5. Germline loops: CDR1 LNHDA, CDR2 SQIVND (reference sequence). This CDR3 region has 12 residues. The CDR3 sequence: CASSPLDREAFF. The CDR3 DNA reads TGTGCCAGTAGTCCGTTGGACAGGGAAGCTTTCTTT.

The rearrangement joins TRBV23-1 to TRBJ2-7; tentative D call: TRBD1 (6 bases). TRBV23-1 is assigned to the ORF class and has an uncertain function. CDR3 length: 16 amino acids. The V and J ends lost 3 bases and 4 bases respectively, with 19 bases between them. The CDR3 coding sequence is TGCGCCAGCAGTCAGCCTCCGAACAGGGTGGGGTACGAGCAGTACTTC. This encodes CASSQPPNRVGYEQYF.

CDR3 bases: TGTGCCACCGGTATTAGCGGGGGGACTTACAATGAGCAGTTCTTC. Encoded protein: CATGISGGTYNEQFF. This chain uses TRBV24-1 with TRBJ2-1, with 10 bases fitting TRBD2. J lost 4 bases, V lost 9 bases, and 8 bases had no gene match. CDR1 and CDR2 from the germline V gene are KGHDR and SFDVKD. The CDR3 totals 15 residues.

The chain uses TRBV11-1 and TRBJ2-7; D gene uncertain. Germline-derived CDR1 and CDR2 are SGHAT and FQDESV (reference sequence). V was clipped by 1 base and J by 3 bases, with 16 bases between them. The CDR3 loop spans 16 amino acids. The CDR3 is CASSLETQVAIYEQYF. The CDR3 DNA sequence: TGTGCCAGCAGCTTAGAGACGCAGGTTGCTATCTACGAGCAGTACTTC.

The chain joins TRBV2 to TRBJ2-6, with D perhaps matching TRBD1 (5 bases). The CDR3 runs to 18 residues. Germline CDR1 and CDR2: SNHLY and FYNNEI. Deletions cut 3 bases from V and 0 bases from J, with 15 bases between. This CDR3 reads CASSEYGAPSSGANVLTF. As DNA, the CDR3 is TGTGCCAGCAGTGAGTATGGGGCCCCCAGCTCTGGGGCCAACGTCCTGACTTTC.

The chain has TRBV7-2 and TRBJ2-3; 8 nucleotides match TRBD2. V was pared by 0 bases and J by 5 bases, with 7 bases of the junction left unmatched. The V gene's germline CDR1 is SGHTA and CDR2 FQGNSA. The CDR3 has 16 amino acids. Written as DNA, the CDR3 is TGTGCCAGCAGCTTAGCCCTAGCGGGTTCGGGAGATACGCAGTATTTT. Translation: CASSLALAGSGDTQYF.

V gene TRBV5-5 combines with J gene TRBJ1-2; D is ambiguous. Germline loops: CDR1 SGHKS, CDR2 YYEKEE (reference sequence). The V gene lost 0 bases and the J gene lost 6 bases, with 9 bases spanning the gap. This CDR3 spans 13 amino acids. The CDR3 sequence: CASSLEQPNGYTF. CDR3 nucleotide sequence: TGTGCCAGCAGCTTGGAACAGCCGAATGGCTACACCTTC.

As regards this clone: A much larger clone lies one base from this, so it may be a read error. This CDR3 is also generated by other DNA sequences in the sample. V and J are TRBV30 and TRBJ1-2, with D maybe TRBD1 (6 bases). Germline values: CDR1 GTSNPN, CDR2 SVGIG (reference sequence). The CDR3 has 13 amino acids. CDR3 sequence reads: CPNNAGGPGGYTF. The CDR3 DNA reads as TGCCCCAACAACGCCGGGGGGCCGGGGGGCTACACCTTC.

The CDR3 sequence: CASSARQGSNQPQHF. DNA for the CDR3: TGTGCCAGCAGTGCAAGACAGGGGAGCAATCAGCCCCAGCATTTT. The chain carries TRBV27 and TRBJ1-5; 8 bases match TRBD1. V dropped 5 bases and J dropped 1; count of bases not matched to a gene: 4. Germline CDR1 MNHEY, CDR2 SMNVEV (reference sequence). The CDR3 contains 15 residues.

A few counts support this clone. DNA of the CDR3: TGTGCCAGCAGCCAAGAGAGGAGCTCCTACGAGCAGTACTTC. This encodes CASSQERSSYEQYF. The chain is built from TRBV4-2 and TRBJ2-7; D gene uncertain. V was clipped by 0 bases and J by 0 bases, with 6 bases between them. CDR1 is LGHNA and CDR2 is YNFKEQ in the germline V gene. This CDR3 region has 14 residues.

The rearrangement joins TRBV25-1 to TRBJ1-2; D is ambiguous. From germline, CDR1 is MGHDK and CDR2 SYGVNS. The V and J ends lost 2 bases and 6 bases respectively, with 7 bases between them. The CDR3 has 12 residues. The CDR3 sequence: CASSERGNGYTF. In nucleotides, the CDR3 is TGTGCCAGCAGTGAAAGAGGGAATGGCTACACCTTC.

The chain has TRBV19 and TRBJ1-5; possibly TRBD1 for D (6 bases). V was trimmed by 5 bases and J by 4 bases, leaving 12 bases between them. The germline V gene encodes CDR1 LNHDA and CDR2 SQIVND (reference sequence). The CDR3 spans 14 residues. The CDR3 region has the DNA TGTGCCAGTAGTTTGTGGGGGCTTAATCAGCCCCAGCATTTT. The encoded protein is CASSLWGLNQPQHF.

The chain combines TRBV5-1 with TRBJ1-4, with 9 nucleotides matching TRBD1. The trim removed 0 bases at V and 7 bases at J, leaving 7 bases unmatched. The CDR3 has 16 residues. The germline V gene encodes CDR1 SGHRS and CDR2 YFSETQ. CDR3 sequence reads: CASSLVGQGMGEKLFF. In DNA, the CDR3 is TGCGCCAGCAGCTTGGTCGGACAGGGGATGGGTGAAAAACTGTTTTTT.

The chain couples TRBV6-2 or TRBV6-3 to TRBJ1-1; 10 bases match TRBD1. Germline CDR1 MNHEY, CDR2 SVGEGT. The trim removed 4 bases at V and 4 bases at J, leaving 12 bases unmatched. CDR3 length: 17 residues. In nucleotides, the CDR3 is TGTGCCAGCAGTTCCCCAGACAGGGGGCGCGGAGGCACTGAAGCTTTCTTT. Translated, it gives CASSSPDRGRGGTEAFF.

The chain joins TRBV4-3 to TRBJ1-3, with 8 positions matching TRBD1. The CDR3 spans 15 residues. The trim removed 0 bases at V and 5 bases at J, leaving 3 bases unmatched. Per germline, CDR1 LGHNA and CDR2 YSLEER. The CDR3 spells CASSQDRQGRNTIYF. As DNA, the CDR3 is TGCGCCAGCAGCCAAGACCGACAGGGGCGAAACACCATATATTTT.

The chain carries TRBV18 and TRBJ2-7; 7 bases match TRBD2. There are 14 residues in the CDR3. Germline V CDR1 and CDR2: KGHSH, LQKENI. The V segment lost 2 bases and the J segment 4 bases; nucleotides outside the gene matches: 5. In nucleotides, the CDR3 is TGTGCCAGCTCACCAAGCGAGCGGGGTTACGAGCAGTACTTC. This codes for CASSPSERGYEQYF.

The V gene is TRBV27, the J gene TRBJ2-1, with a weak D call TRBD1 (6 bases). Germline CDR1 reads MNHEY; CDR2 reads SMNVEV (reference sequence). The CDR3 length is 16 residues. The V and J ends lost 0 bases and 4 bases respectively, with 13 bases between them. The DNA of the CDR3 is TGTGCCAGCAGTTTATCGTTGGACAGCTCTTACAATGAGCAGTTCTTC. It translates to CASSLSLDSSYNEQFF.